This TCR beta chain was sequenced during a study of blood T cell repertoires in COVID-19. Clones were sequenced by immunoSEQ multiplex PCR, and TCRdb holds only the in-frame ones, with some missing. This sample yields more than 60,000 clones, of which around 80% are seen a single time; 4.5% to 7% belongs to the top ten. This receptor was identified in a man aged 55 to 70 with active or convalescent COVID-19. Sequencing was performed on peripheral blood.

This CDR3 reads CASSAGQGYYYGYTF. In DNA, the CDR3 is TGTGCCAGCAGTGCGGGACAGGGATACTACTATGGCTACACCTTC. The chain joins TRBV25-1 to TRBJ1-2; the match to TRBD1 covers 9 bases. Per the germline V gene, CDR1 is MGHDK and CDR2 is SYGVNS. This CDR3 has 15 residues. V lost 4 bases, J lost 3 bases, and 6 bases stayed unmatched.